This T cell receptor (beta chain) appears in the sequencing data of a study of beta chain features in type 1 diabetes. Details on this clone: The target antigen is unknown.

Study-level findings and limits: The study found moderately but significantly shorter TCRB CDR3s in all four CD4+ subsets of Type 1 diabetes patients. VDJ junctions in type 1 diabetes patients carried more deletions and fewer insertions.

Trimming stripped 3 bases from V and 0 bases from J, with 6 bases between. The CDR3 is 13 residues long. Germline V gene lookup returns CDR1 SGDLS and CDR2 YYNGEE. Every isolated RNA sample was fully reverse transcribed, so sequencing captured expressed TCRB transcripts. Assay used: immunoSEQ multiplex PCR; TCRdb lists only in-frame clones, some missing. The table lists a few hundred thousand clones, 10% to 15% of them singletons, with about 0.01% in the top ten. This chain links TRBV9 with TRBJ1-1; TRBD1 is a possible D gene (5 bases). What was sequenced was naive CD4+ T cells from blood. The sequence came from a woman between 18 and 29 years old with type 1 diabetes. In nucleotides, the CDR3 is TGTGCCAGCAGCGAGGACATGAACACTGAAGCTTTCTTT. It translates to CASSEDMNTEAFF.